This TCR beta chain is from a study of T-cell reconstitution after alpha-beta-depleted transplantation in children. Molecular barcoding with unique molecular identifiers was used for the TCRbeta library. TCRdb used MiXCR to reprocess the PCR reads, holding one entry per CDR3 protein. The sample lists around 800,000 distinct CDR3 sequences, 15% to 20% occurring once. Only a few counts were recorded for this clonotype. The sequence derives from a male patient aged 5 to 17 who had a stem cell transplant for acute lymphoblastic leukemia, so the T cells may come from the graft donor. The material sequenced was PBMCs, mostly from graft donor cells, taken 360 days after TCRalphabeta/CD19-depleted stem cell transplant.

CDR3 sequence (DNA): TGTGCTAGTGGTTTGGCCCTCGGACTCCACAATGAGCAGTTCTTC. As protein: CASGLALGLHNEQFF. This chain connects TRBV12-5 to TRBJ2-1; tentatively, D is TRBD2 (5 bases). Deletions cut 1 base from V and 5 bases from J, with 12 bases between. Germline V gives CDR1 LGHNT, CDR2 FRNRAP. This CDR3 contains 15 residues.